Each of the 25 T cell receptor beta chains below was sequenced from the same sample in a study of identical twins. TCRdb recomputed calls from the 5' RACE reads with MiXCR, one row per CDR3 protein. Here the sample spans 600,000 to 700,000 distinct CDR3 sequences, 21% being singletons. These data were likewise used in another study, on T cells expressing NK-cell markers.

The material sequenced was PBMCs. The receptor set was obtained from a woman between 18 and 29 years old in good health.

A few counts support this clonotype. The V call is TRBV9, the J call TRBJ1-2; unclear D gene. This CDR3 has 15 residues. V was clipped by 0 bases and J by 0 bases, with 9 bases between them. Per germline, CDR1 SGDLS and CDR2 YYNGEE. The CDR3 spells CASSVEPNPNYGYTF. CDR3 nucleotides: TGTGCCAGCAGCGTAGAACCCAACCCTAACTATGGCTACACCTTC.

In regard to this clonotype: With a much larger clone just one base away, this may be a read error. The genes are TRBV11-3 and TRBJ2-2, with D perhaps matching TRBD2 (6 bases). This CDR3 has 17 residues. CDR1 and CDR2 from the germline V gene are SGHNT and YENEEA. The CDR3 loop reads CASSLGWRTEDTGGLFF. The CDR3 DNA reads TGTGCCAGCAGCTTAGGTTGGAGGACGGAGGACACCGGGGGGCTGTTTTTT.

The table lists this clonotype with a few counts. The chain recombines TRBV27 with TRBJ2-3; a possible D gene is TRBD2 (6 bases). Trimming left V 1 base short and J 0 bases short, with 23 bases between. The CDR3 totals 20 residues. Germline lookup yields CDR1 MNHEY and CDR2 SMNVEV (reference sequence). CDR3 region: CASSLWPASEPGASTDTQYF. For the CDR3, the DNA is TGTGCCAGCAGTTTATGGCCCGCTAGCGAGCCAGGTGCTAGCACAGATACGCAGTATTTT.

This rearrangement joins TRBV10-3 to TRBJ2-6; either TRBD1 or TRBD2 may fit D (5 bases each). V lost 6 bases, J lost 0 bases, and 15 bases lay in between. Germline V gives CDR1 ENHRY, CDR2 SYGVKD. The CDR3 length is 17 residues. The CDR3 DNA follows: TGTGCCATCAGAGGGACCGACACCGCCTCTGGGGCCAACGTCCTGACTTTC. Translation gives CAIRGTDTASGANVLTF.

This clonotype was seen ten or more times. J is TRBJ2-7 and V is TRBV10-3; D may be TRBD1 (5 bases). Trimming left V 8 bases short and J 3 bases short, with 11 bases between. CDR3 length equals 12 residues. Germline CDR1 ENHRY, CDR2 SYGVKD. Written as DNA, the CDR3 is TGTGCCATCGGTAGGGGTTACTACGAGCAGTACTTC. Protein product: CAIGRGYYEQYF.

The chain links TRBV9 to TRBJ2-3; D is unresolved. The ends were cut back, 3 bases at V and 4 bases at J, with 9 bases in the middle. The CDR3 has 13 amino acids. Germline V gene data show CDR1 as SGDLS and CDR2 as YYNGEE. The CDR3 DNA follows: TGTGCCAGCAGCGCTGTCCGGGCAGATACGCAGTATTTT. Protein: CASSAVRADTQYF.

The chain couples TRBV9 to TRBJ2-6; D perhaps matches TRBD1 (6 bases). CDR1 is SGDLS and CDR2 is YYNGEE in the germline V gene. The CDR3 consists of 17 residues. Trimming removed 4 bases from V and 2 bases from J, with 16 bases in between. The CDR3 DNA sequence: TGTGCCAGCAGCCCGCGGACAGTCTTAACTGGGGCCAACGTCCTGACTTTC. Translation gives CASSPRTVLTGANVLTF.

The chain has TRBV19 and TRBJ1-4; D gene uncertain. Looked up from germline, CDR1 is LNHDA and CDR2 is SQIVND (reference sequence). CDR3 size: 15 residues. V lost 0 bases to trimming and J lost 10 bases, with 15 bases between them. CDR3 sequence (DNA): TGTGCCAGTAGTATAGATGGGTTTTTAGGTGGAAAACTGTTTTTT. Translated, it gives CASSIDGFLGGKLFF. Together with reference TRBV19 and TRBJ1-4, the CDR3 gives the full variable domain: DGGITQSPKYLFRKEGQNVTLSCEQNLNHDAMYWYRQDPGQGLRLIYYSQIVNDFQKGDIAEGYSVSREKKESFPLTVTSAQKNPTAFYLCASSIDGFLGGKLFFGSGTQLSVL.

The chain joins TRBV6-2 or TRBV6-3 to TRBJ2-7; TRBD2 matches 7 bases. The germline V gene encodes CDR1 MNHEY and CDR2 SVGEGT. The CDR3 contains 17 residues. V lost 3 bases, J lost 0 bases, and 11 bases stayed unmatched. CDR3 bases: TGTGCCAGCAGTTATAATCTCCTAGCGGCGCTCTCCTACGAGCAGTACTTC. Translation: CASSYNLLAALSYEQYF.

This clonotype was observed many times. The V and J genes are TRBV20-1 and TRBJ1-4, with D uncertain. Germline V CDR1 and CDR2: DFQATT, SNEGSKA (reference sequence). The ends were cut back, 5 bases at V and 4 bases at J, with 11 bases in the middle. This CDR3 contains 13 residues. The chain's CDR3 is CSAFRNDNEKLFF. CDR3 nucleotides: TGCAGTGCTTTCAGAAACGATAATGAAAAACTGTTTTTT.

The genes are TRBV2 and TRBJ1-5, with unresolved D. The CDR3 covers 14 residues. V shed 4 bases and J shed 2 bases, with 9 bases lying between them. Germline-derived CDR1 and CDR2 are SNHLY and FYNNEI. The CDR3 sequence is CASSVDRGNQPQHF. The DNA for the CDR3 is TGTGCCAGCAGTGTTGATAGGGGCAATCAGCCCCAGCATTTT.

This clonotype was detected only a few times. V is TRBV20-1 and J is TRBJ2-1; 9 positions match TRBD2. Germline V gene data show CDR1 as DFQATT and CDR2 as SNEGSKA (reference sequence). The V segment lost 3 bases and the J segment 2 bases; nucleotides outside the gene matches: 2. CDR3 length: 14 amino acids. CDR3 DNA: TGCAGTGCTAGCGGACTAGCGACCTACAATGAGCAGTTCTTC. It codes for CSASGLATYNEQFF.

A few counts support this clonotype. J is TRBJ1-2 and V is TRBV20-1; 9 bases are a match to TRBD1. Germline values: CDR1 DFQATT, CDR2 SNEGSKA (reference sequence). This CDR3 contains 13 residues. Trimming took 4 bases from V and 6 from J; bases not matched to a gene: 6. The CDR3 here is CSATDRGIDGYTF. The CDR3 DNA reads TGCAGTGCTACGGACAGGGGAATCGATGGCTACACCTTC.

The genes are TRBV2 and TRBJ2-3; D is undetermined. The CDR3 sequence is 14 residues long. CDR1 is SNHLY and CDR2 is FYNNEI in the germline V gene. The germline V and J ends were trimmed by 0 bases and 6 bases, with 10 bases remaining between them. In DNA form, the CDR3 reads TGTGCCAGCAGTGAAGCGCTGGGTACCGATACGCAGTATTTT. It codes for CASSEALGTDTQYF.

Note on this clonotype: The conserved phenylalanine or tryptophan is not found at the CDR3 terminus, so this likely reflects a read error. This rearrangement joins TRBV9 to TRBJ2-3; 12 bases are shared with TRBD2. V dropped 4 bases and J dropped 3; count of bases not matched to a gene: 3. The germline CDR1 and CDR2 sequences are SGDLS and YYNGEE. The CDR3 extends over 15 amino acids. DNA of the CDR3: TGTGCCAGCAGCCCTAGCGGGGGGGTTACAGATACGCAGTATTCT. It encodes CASSPSGGVTDTQYS.

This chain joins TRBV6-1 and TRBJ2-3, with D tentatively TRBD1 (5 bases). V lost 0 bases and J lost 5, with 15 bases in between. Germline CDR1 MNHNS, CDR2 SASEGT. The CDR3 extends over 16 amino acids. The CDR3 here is CASSEAKLGRGDTQYF. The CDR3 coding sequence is TGTGCCAGCAGTGAAGCGAAGTTGGGGCGCGGAGATACGCAGTATTTT.

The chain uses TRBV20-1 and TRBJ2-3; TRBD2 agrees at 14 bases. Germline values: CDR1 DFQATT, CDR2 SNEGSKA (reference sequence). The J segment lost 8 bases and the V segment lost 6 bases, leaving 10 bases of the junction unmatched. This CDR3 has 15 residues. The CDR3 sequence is CSADGTSGRSGTQYF. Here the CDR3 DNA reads TGCAGTGCAGACGGGACTAGCGGGAGATCCGGTACGCAGTATTTT.

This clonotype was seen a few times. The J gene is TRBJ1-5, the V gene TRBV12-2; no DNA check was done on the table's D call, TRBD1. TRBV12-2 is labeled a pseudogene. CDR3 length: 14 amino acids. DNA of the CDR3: TGTGCAAGTCGCTTCCCAGGGTGGAATCAGCCCCAGCATTTT. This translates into CASRFPGWNQPQHF.

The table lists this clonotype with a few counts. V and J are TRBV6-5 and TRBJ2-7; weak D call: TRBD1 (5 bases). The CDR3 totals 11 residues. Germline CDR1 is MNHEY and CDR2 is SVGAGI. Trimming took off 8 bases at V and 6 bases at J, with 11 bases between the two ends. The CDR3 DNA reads TGTGCCAGCTCGTGGCAGGGCGAGCAGTACTTC. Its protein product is CASSWQGEQYF.

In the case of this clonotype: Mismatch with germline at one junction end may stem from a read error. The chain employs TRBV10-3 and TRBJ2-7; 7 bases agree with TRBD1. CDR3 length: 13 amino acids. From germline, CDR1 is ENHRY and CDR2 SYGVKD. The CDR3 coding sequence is TGTGCCATCAAAGGGACAGCATCCTACGAGCAGTGCTTC. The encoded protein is CAIKGTASYEQCF.

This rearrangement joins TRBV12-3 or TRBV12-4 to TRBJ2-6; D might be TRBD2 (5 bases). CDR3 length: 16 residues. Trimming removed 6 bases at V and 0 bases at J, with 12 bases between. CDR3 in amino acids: CASRKRRTSGANVLTF. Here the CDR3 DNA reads TGTGCCAGCAGGAAACGGAGGACCTCTGGGGCCAACGTCCTGACTTTC.

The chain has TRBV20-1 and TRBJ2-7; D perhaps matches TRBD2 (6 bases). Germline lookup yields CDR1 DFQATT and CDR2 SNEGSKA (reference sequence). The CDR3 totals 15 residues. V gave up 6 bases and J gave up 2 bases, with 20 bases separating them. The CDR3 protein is CSAFGPGLTTYEQYF. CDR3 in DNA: TGCAGTGCATTCGGGCCGGGACTCACGACCTACGAGCAGTACTTC.

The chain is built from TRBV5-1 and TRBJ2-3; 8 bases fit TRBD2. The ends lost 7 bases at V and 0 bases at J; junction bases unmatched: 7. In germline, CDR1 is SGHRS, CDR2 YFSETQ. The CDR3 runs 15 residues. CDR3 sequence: CASGKRGPSTDTQYF. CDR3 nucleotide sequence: TGCGCCAGCGGGAAGCGGGGGCCTAGCACAGATACGCAGTATTTT.

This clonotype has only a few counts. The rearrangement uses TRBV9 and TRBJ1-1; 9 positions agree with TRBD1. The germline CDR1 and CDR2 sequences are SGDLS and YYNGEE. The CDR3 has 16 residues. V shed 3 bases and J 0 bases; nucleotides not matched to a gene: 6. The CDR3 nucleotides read TGTGCCAGCAGCGAAGTAGGACAGGGGATGAACACTGAAGCTTTCTTT. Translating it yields CASSEVGQGMNTEAFF.

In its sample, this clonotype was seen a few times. The DNA of the CDR3 is TGTGCCAGCAGCCCTGGACTGACTTATGGCTACACCTTC. As protein: CASSPGLTYGYTF. The chain links TRBV12-3 or TRBV12-4 to TRBJ1-2; unclear D gene. Trimming took off 6 bases at V and 5 bases at J, with 13 bases between the two ends. CDR3 length: 13 amino acids.